A selection of T cell receptor beta chains follows, all from one sample in a study of T cell clonotyping in hematopoietic cell transplantation. Here immunoSEQ multiplex PCR was the method, and the copy in TCRdb shows in-frame clones only, minus some. The sample consists of more than 9,500 clones, under 95% of them appearing once. The sample was peripheral blood mononuclear cells. The origin of the receptors is a woman aged 50 to 60 in good health. Some clones in this sample may be carry-over from other donors' samples. CDR3s include the opening cysteine and the closing phenylalanine or tryptophan. The order of the fields is J gene, clone size, V gene, D gene, CDR3 protein, CDR3 DNA. The D gene is left open where the match is weak. Not every row has a clone size; where given, it reads once, few, many or a size class.

TRBJ2-5	-	TRBV27	-	CASSTRGGGGLETQYF	TGTGCCAGCAGCACCCGGGGAGGGGGGGGGCTCGAGACCCAGTACTTC
TRBJ2-5	-	TRBV4-2	TRBD2	CASSQGGGLQETQYF	TGTGCCAGCAGCCAAGGGGGGGGTCTGCAAGAGACCCAGTACTTC
TRBJ1-1	-	TRBV28	-	CASSLFKSDRDTEAFF	TGTGCCAGCAGTTTATTCAAGTCCGACAGAGACACTGAAGCTTTCTTT
TRBJ2-3	-	TRBV28	-	CASRTGGSSTDTQYF	TGTGCCAGCAGAACCGGGGGATCCAGCACAGATACGCAGTATTTT
TRBJ2-1	-	TRBV7-2	TRBD2	CASSPPSGGADEQFF	TGTGCCAGCAGCCCCCCTAGCGGGGGGGCCGATGAGCAGTTCTTC
TRBJ1-5	-	TRBV20-1	-	CSASGHQPQHF	TGCAGTGCTTCGGGCCATCAGCCCCAGCATTTT
TRBJ1-1	-	TRBV11-2	-	CASSPGGGHTEAFF	TGTGCCAGCAGCCCCGGCGGGGGTCACACTGAAGCTTTCTTT
TRBJ1-1	-	TRBV7-2	-	CASSTGTYTEAFF	TGTGCCAGCAGCACCGGGACCTACACTGAAGCTTTCTTT
TRBJ2-2	-	TRBV10-3	TRBD2	CATRGGPSAANTGELFF	TGTGCCACCCGGGGGGGGCCCAGCGCGGCGAACACCGGGGAGCTGTTTTTT
TRBJ2-5	-	TRBV11-1	-	CASSLVGLQETQYF	TGTGCCAGCAGCTTAGTCGGCCTACAAGAGACCCAGTACTTC
TRBJ2-7	-	TRBV19	TRBD1	CASSAGTGQSSYEQYF	TGTGCCAGTAGTGCCGGGACAGGTCAAAGCTCCTACGAGCAGTACTTC
TRBJ2-5	-	TRBV6-6	TRBD1	CASSDRGYQETQYF	TGTGCCAGCAGTGACAGGGGTTACCAAGAGACCCAGTACTTC
TRBJ1-5	-	TRBV5-6	-	CASSPSVGGNQPQHF	TGTGCCAGCAGCCCGAGCGTAGGGGGCAATCAGCCCCAGCATTTT
TRBJ1-3	-	TRBV11-2	-	CASSLEPSSGNTIYF	TGTGCCAGCAGCTTAGAGCCGAGCTCTGGAAACACCATATATTTT
TRBJ2-7	-	TRBV2	TRBD1	CASSEGDSPYEQYF	TGTGCCAGCAGTGAAGGGGACAGCCCCTACGAGCAGTACTTC
TRBJ1-3	-	TRBV30	-	CAWSVWGGGSGNTIYF	TGTGCCTGGAGTGTATGGGGGGGCGGCTCTGGAAACACCATATATTTT
TRBJ2-1	once	TRBV5-1	TRBD2	CASSLQGASGGALNEQFF	TGCGCCAGCAGCCTGCAGGGGGCTAGCGGGGGGGCTCTCAATGAGCAGTTCTTC